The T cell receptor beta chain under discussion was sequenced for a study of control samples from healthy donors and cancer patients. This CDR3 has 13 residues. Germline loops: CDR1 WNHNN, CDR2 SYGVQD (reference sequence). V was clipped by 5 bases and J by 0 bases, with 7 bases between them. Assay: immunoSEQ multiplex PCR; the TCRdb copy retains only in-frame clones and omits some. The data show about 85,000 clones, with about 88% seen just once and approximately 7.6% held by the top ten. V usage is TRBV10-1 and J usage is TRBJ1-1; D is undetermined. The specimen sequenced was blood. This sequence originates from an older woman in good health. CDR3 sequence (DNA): TGCGCCAGCAGTAAAGAGATGAACACTGAAGCTTTCTTT. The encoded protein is CASSKEMNTEAFF.